This T cell receptor beta chain was observed in a study of T-cell memory formation after mild COVID-19. General study findings and limits: Memory from before infection featured some responding clones, which suggests cross-reactive memory joined. CD4/CD8 balance held among clones contracting day 15 to 85, and later expanders leaned CD4+. Clones which contracted sat mainly in CM and EM if CD4+, and in EMRA if CD8+.

The CDR3 runs to 18 residues. Germline CDR1 is SGHVS and CDR2 is FQNEAQ. The trim removed 2 bases at V and 6 bases at J, leaving 13 bases unmatched. This clonotype occurred a few times. Antigen: not known. A single record per CDR3 protein comes from TCRdb applying MiXCR to the 5' RACE reads. Among a few hundred thousand distinct CDR3 sequences listed, roughly 21% were seen once. This rearrangement joins TRBV7-8 to TRBJ2-2, with 9 bases lining up with TRBD2. The receptor was derived from an adult woman who had mild COVID-19 (a few samples of this study predate the infection). Cell type and time point are not known. The sequenced sample consisted of PBMCs or a T cell subset sorted from them (not recorded which). The CDR3 region is CASSLYPMSGGPSGELFF. DNA for the CDR3: TGTGCCAGCAGCTTATATCCTATGAGCGGGGGGCCCTCCGGGGAGCTGTTTTTT.